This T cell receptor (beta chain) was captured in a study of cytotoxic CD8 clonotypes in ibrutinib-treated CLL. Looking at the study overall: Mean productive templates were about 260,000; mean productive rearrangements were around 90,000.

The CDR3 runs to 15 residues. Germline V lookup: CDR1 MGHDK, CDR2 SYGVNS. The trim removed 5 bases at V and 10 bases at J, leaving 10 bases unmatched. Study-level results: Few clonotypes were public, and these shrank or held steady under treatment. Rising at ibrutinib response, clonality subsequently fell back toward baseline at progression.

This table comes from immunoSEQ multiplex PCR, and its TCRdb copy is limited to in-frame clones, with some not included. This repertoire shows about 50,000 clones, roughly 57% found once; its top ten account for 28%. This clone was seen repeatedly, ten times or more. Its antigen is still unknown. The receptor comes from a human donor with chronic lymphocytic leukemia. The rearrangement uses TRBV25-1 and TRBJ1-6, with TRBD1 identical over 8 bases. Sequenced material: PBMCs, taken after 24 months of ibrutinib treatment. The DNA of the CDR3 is TGTGCCAGCAGTTTTGACAGGGGCATATTCTCACCCCTCCACTTT. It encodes CASSFDRGIFSPLHF.